These 9 T cell receptor beta chains originate from one sample sequenced in a study of shared clonotypes between healthy human individuals. This table comes from immunoSEQ multiplex PCR, and its TCRdb copy is limited to in-frame clones, with some not included. Altogether about a million clones are present, more than 60% being singletons, with the ten largest covering about 1.5%. The sequencing input was memory CD4+ T cells sorted from blood. Indicated subset: CD45RA-negative fraction. Source of these receptors: a young man in good health.

The table lists this clone with many counts. The V and J genes are TRBV28 and TRBJ1-5; TRBD1 might be the D (6 bases). The CDR3 is made up of 15 amino acids. CDR1 is MDHEN and CDR2 is SYDVKM in the germline V gene. Trimming took 6 bases from V and 0 from J, leaving 12 bases between them. The CDR3 DNA is TGTGCCAGCAGGACTAGGGGGAATAGCAATCAGCCCCAGCATTTT. Protein: CASRTRGNSNQPQHF. The complete variable domain, with remaining parts taken from reference TRBV28 and TRBJ1-5, reads DVKVTQSSRYLVKRTGEKVFLECVQDMDHENMFWYRQDPGLGLRLIYFSYDVKMKEKGDIPEGYSVSREKKERFSLILESASTNQTSMYLCASRTRGNSNQPQHFGDGTRLSIL.

The chain links TRBV30 to TRBJ1-4; TRBD1 aligns across 8 bases. After removal of 4 bases from V and 8 bases from J, the junction contained 15 bases not matched to a gene. Per germline, CDR1 GTSNPN and CDR2 SVGIG (reference sequence). The CDR3 runs 16 residues. The CDR3 spells CAWNLGQGGRGEKLFF. The CDR3 DNA reads as TGTGCCTGGAATTTAGGACAGGGCGGGCGTGGGGAAAAACTGTTTTTT.

V usage is TRBV5-4 and J usage is TRBJ2-5; D gene ambiguous. Germline CDR1 SGHNT, CDR2 YYREEE (reference sequence). V lost 1 base and J 5 bases, leaving 9 bases between the germline ends. CDR3 length: 13 residues. CDR3 sequence (DNA): TGTGCCAGCAGCTTGACCGCCTTTGAGACCCAGTACTTC. It translates to CASSLTAFETQYF.

Concerning this clone itself: Given a much more abundant clone one base away, this may be a read error. The chain joins TRBV9 to TRBJ1-1; D not certain. The CDR3 sequence is 11 residues long. The ends were cut back, 5 bases at V and 5 bases at J, with 7 bases in the middle. Per the germline V gene, CDR1 is SGDLS and CDR2 is YYNGEE. The CDR3 DNA reads as TGTGCCAGCAGAAGTGGGACTGAAGCTTTCTTT. It codes for CASRSGTEAFF. Based on the CDR3 plus reference TRBV9 and TRBJ1-1, the full variable domain is DSGVTQTPKHLITATGQRVTLRCSPRSGDLSVYWYQQSLDQGLQFLIQYYNGEERAKGNILERFSAQQFPDLHSELNLSSLELGDSALYFCASRSGTEAFFGQGTRLTVV.

J is TRBJ2-3 and V is TRBV10-3, with D perhaps TRBD2 (5 bases). V was shortened by 6 bases and J by 9 bases, with 16 bases between the two germline ends. This CDR3 region has 13 residues. Germline V gene lookup returns CDR1 ENHRY and CDR2 SYGVKD. This chain's CDR3 is CAISPQLVSTQYF. CDR3 nucleotide sequence: TGTGCCATCAGCCCTCAACTAGTCTCGACGCAGTATTTT.

This clone was recorded a few times. The chain couples TRBV7-9 to TRBJ2-5; D tentatively fits TRBD1 or TRBD2 (5 bases each). The J call may be wrong; the DNA end is better matched by TRBJ2-7. The CDR3 runs 13 residues. Germline V gene lookup returns CDR1 SEHNR and CDR2 FQNEAQ (reference sequence). The CDR3 DNA reads as TGTGCCAGCAGCTTAGTGGGACCCTACGAGCAGTACTTC. Protein product: CASSLVGPYEQYF.

The chain combines TRBV9 with TRBJ2-7, with 12 bases aligning to TRBD2. Trimming cost V 3 bases and J 6 bases; bases outside gene matches: 7. From germline, CDR1 is SGDLS and CDR2 YYNGEE. The CDR3 consists of 15 residues. CDR3 in amino acids: CASSAGLAGIAEQYF. The CDR3 coding sequence is TGTGCCAGCAGCGCGGGACTAGCGGGCATAGCCGAGCAGTACTTC. The full variable domain, with the rest looked up from reference TRBV9 and TRBJ2-7, is DSGVTQTPKHLITATGQRVTLRCSPRSGDLSVYWYQQSLDQGLQFLIQYYNGEERAKGNILERFSAQQFPDLHSELNLSSLELGDSALYFCASSAGLAGIAEQYFGPGTRLTVT.

The chain combines TRBV9 with TRBJ1-1; D unclear. This CDR3 is 14 amino acids long. The V end lost 2 bases, the J end lost 0 bases, and 8 bases lay between the germline ends. Germline lookup yields CDR1 SGDLS and CDR2 YYNGEE. The CDR3 loop is CASSVRSMNTEAFF. The CDR3 region has the DNA TGTGCCAGCAGCGTTCGTTCCATGAACACTGAAGCTTTCTTT.

With respect to this clone: A junction end diverges from the germline sequence, so it may reflect a read error. The chain carries TRBV7-7 and TRBJ2-3, with D unresolved. Germline CDR1 is SSHAT and CDR2 is FNYEAQ (reference sequence). The CDR3 consists of 13 residues. The CDR3 protein is CASSLGFTDTQYF. In DNA form, the CDR3 reads TGTGCTAGCAGCTTGGGTTTCACAGATACGCAGTATTTT.